This record looks at one T cell receptor (beta chain) sequence and its context. The data are from a study of T-cell reconstitution after alpha-beta-depleted transplantation in children. It was with unique molecular identifiers that the TCRbeta library was prepared. TCRdb redid the calling of the PCR reads with MiXCR, one entry per CDR3 protein. Among some 300,000 distinct CDR3 sequences listed, around 9.1% were seen once. The CDR3 contains 16 residues. Germline V gene data show CDR1 as SEHNR and CDR2 as FQNEAQ (reference sequence). The V end was cut by 1 base, the J end by 3 bases, with 13 bases between.

The rearrangement uses TRBV7-9 and TRBJ2-1; TRBD2 is a possible D gene (5 bases). Material: PBMCs, obtained before TCRalphabeta/CD19-depleted stem cell transplant. The sequence came from a boy under two years old with acute myeloid leukemia, due to receive a stem cell transplant. The CDR3 nucleotides are TGTGCCAGCAGCTTAGGAAGGGCGGGTGGCTACAATGAGCAGTTCTTC. Protein product: CASSLGRAGGYNEQFF.